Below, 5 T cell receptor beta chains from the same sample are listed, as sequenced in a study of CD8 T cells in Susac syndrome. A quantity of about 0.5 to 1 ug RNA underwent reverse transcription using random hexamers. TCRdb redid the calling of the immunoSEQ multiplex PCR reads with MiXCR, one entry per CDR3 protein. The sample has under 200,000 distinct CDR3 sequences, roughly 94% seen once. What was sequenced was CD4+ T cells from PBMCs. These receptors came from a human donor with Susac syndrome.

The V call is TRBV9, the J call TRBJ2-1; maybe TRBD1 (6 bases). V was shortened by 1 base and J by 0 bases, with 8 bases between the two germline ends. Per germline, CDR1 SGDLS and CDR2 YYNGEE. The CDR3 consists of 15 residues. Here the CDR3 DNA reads TGTGCCAGCAGCGTACAGGGGAGCTCCTACAATGAGCAGTTCTTC. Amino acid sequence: CASSVQGSSYNEQFF. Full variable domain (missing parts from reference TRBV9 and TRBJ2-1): DSGVTQTPKHLITATGQRVTLRCSPRSGDLSVYWYQQSLDQGLQFLIQYYNGEERAKGNILERFSAQQFPDLHSELNLSSLELGDSALYFCASSVQGSSYNEQFFGPGTRLTVL.

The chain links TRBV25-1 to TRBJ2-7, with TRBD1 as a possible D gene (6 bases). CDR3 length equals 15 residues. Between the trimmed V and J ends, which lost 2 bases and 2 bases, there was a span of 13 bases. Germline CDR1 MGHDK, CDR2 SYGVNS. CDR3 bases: TGTGCCAGCAGTGAAGGGGGCAGTCTCGCCTACGAGCAGTACTTC. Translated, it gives CASSEGGSLAYEQYF.

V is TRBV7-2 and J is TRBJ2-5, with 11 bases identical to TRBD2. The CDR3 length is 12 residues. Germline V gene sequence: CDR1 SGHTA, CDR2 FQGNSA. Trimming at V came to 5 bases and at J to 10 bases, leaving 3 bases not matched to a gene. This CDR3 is CASSLGLADQYF. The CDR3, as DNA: TGTGCCAGCAGCCTGGGACTAGCGGACCAGTACTTC.

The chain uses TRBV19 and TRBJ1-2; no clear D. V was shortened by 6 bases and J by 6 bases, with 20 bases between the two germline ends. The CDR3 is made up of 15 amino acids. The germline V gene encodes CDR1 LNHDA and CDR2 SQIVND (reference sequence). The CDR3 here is CASSAKGGREDGYTF. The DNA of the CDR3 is TGTGCCAGTAGCGCCAAGGGTGGTCGGGAGGATGGCTACACCTTC.

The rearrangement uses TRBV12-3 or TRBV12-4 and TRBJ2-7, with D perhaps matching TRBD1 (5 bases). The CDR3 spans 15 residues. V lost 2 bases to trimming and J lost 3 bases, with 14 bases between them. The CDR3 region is CASSLQGGLGYEQYF. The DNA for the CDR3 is TGTGCCAGCAGTTTACAGGGTGGGCTAGGCTACGAGCAGTACTTC.